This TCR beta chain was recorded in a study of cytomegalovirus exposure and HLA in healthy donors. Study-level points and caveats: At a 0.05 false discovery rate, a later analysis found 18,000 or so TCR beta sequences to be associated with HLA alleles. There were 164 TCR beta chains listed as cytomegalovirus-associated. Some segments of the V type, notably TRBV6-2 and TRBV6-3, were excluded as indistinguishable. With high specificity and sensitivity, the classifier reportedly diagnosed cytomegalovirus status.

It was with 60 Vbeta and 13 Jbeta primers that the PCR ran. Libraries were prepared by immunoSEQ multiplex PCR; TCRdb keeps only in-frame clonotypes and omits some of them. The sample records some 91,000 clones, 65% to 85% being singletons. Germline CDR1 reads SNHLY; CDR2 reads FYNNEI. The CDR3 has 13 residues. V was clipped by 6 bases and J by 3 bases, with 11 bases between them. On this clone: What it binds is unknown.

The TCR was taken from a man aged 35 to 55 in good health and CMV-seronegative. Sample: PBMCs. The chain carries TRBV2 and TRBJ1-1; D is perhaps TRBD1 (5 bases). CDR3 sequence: CASSGGQYTEAFF. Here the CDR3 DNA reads TGTGCCAGCAGCGGGGGTCAGTACACTGAAGCTTTCTTT.